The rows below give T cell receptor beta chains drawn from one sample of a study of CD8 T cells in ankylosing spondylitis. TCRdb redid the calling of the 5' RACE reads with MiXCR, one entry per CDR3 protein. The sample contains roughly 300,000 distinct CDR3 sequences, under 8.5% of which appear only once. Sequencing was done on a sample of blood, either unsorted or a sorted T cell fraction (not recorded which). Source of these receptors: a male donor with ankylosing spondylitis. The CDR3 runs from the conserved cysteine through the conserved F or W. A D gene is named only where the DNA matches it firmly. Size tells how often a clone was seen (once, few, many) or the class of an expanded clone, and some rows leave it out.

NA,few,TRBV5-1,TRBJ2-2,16,TGCGCCAGCAGCTTGTACAGTCAAGCGAACACCGGGGAGCTGTTTTTT,CASSLYSQANTGELFF
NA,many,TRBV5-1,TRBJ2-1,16,TGCGCCAGCTCTGAGGGTTCAATCCGCTCCTACAATGAGCAGTTCTTC,CASSEGSIRSYNEQFF
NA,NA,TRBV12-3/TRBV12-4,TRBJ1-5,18,TGTGCCAGCAGTTTAGCCCGTCGGGGGGAATATAGCAATCAGCCCCAGCATTTT,CASSLARRGEYSNQPQHF
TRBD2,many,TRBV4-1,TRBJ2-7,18,TGCGCCAGCAGCCAAGGATCGGGACTAGCGGGAGGGCGAAACGAGCAGTACTTC,CASSQGSGLAGGRNEQYF
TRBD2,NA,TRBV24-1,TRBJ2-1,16,TGTGCCACCAGCACCCTTAGCGGGAGTAAAGACAATGAGCAGTTCTTC,CATSTLSGSKDNEQFF
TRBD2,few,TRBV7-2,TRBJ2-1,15,TGTGCCAGCCGTATGGCGGGAGGGCCCTCGAATGAGCAGTTCTTC,CASRMAGGPSNEQFF
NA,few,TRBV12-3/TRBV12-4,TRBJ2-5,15,TGTGCCAGCAGTTTAGGTGCAGGGGTCGTTGGGACCCAGTACTTC,CASSLGAGVVGTQYF
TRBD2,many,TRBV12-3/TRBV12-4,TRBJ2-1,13,TGTGCCAGCAGTCGCGGGGCGGGAGATGAGCAGTTCTTC,CASSRGAGDEQFF
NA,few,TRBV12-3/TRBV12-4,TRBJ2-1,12,TGTGCCAGCAGTTTCCCCGCCCATGAGCAGTTCTTC,CASSFPAHEQFF
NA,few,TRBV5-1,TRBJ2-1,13,TGCGCCAGCAGCTTGTTGGTAGCAGGTGAGCAGTTCTTC,CASSLLVAGEQFF
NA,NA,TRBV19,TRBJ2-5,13,TGTGCCAGTAGCCGGGACAAGCAAGAGACCCAGTACTTC,CASSRDKQETQYF
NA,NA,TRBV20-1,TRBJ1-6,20,TGCAGTGCCAGAGACTCGGGGATAACTATGTGGAGGTCCTATAATTCACCCCTCCACTTT,CSARDSGITMWRSYNSPLHF
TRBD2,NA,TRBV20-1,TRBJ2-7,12,TGCAGTGCTCAGACTAGCTCCAACGAGCAGTACTTC,CSAQTSSNEQYF